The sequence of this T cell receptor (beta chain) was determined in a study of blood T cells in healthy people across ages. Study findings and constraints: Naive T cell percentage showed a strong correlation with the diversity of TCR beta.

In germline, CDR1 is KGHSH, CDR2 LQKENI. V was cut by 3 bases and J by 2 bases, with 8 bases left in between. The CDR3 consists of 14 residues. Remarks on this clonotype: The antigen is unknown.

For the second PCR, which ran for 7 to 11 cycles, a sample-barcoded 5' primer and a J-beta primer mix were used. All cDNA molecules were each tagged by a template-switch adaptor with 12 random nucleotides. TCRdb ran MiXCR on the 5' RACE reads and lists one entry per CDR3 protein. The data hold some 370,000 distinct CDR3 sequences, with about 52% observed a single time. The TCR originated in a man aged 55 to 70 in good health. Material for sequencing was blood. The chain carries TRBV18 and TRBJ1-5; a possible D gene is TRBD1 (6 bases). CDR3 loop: CASSPRQGNQPQHF. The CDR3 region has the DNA TGTGCCAGCTCACCCCGACAGGGCAATCAGCCCCAGCATTTT.